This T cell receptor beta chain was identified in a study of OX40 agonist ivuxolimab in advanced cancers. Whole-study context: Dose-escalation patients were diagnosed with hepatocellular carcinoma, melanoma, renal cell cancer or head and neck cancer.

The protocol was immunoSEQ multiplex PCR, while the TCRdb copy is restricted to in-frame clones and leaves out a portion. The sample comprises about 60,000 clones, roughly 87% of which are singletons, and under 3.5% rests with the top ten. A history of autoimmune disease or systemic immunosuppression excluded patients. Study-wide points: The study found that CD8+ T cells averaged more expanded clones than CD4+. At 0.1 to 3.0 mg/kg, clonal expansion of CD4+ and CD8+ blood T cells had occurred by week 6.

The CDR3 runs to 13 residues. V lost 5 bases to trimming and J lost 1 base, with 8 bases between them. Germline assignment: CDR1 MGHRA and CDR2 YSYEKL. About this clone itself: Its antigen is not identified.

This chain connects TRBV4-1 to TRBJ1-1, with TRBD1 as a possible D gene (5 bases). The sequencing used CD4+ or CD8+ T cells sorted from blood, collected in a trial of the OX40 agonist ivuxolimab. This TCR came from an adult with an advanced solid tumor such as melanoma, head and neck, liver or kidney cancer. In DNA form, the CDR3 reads TGCGCCAGCAGCGCCCAGGGGAACACTGAAGCTTTCTTT. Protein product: CASSAQGNTEAFF.